A selection of T cell receptor beta chains follows, all from one sample in a study of blood T cells in healthy people across ages. TCRdb redid the calling of the 5' RACE reads with MiXCR, one entry per CDR3 protein. Seen here are some 1.7 million distinct CDR3 sequences, 25% to 30% observed once, and the top ten hold approximately 7.7%. The sequencing input was blood. Source of these receptors: a woman aged 25 to 45 in good health. Each CDR3 is given with its conserved first and last residue. D genes are given only for firm matches. Expanded clones are given a class, and other clones once, few, many or no size at all.

v_gene,d_gene,abundance,j_gene,CDR3aa,CDR3nt
TRBV29-1,TRBD1,many,TRBJ1-5,CSVMTGLEQPQHF,TGCAGCGTAATGACAGGGCTGGAGCAGCCCCAGCATTTT
TRBV6-5,NA,NA,TRBJ1-2,CASSYSGGLTENYGYTF,TGTGCCAGCAGTTACTCGGGGGGATTGACAGAGAACTATGGCTACACCTTC
TRBV20-1,NA,NA,TRBJ2-4,CSARGGASKNIQYF,TGCAGTGCTAGAGGGGGGGCCAGCAAAAACATTCAGTACTTC
TRBV9,TRBD1,NA,TRBJ1-4,CASSTWTGGIEKLFF,TGTGCCAGCAGCACATGGACAGGGGGTATTGAAAAACTGTTTTTT
TRBV12-3/TRBV12-4,NA,many,TRBJ2-7,CASSTWDKSYEQYF,TGTGCCAGCAGTACATGGGACAAGTCCTACGAGCAGTACTTC
TRBV5-1,TRBD2,many,TRBJ2-7,CASSPLLAGANGGEQYF,TGCGCCAGCAGCCCCCTACTAGCGGGGGCAAACGGGGGCGAGCAGTACTTC
TRBV4-1,TRBD1,few,TRBJ1-1,CASSFPGGKKGTEAFF,TGCGCCAGCAGCTTTCCAGGGGGCAAGAAGGGCACTGAAGCTTTCTTT
TRBV12-3/TRBV12-4,NA,NA,TRBJ2-2,CASGPEGGGGTGELFF,TGTGCCAGCGGCCCCGAGGGGGGAGGAGGGACTGGGGAGCTGTTTTTT
TRBV7-2,NA,many,TRBJ2-7,CASSLGLSSSYEQYF,TGTGCCAGCAGCTTGGGACTCTCGAGCTCCTACGAGCAGTACTTC
TRBV20-1,NA,once,TRBJ2-1,CSARTRGEQFF,TGCAGTGCTAGGACAAGGGGTGAGCAGTTCTTC
TRBV5-1,NA,NA,TRBJ1-5,CASSPSTGYENQPQHF,TGCGCCAGCAGCCCGTCGACAGGTTACGAAAATCAGCCCCAGCATTTT
TRBV29-1,NA,many,TRBJ1-2,CSVDREDGYTF,TGCAGCGTTGACAGGGAAGATGGCTACACCTTC
TRBV27,NA,NA,TRBJ2-7,CASSTQGPLGLVDEQYF,TGTGCCAGCAGTACGCAAGGCCCCCTGGGTCTGGTTGACGAGCAGTACTTC
TRBV28,NA,few,TRBJ2-5,CASNPLGKWYQETQYF,TGTGCCAGCAACCCTCTAGGGAAGTGGTACCAAGAGACCCAGTACTTC
TRBV29-1,NA,NA,TRBJ1-3,CSAEEMAGIGNTVYF,TGCAGCGCGGAGGAAATGGCAGGGATAGGAAACACCGTATATTTT
TRBV5-1,TRBD2,few,TRBJ2-7,CASHSSSGGAIYNEQYF,TGCGCCAGTCATTCTTCCAGCGGGGGGGCAATATACAATGAGCAGTACTTC
TRBV20-1,NA,NA,TRBJ2-7,CSAARRDGEQYF,TGCAGTGCTGCACGCCGGGACGGCGAGCAGTACTTC
TRBV5-4,TRBD1,NA,TRBJ2-5,CASSSRRQGAVETQYF,TGTGCCAGCAGCTCGCGCCGACAGGGGGCTGTGGAGACCCAGTACTTC
TRBV12-3/TRBV12-4,NA,few,TRBJ1-1,CASGVYGGNTEAFF,TGTGCCAGCGGCGTTTATGGGGGGAACACTGAAGCTTTCTTT
TRBV2,TRBD2,few,TRBJ2-5,CASLSGGAGETQYF,TGTGCCAGCCTGAGCGGGGGGGCCGGAGAGACCCAGTACTTC
TRBV10-3,TRBD1,NA,TRBJ1-5,CAISEGDSGNQPQHF,TGTGCCATCAGTGAGGGGGACAGTGGGAATCAGCCCCAGCATTTT
TRBV7-2,NA,many,TRBJ2-7,CASSFNRALSYEQYF,TGTGCCAGCAGCTTTAACCGGGCCCTATCCTACGAGCAGTACTTC
TRBV20-1,NA,NA,TRBJ1-4,CSVYRRLNEKLFF,TGCAGTGTTTACCGACGGCTTAATGAAAAACTGTTTTTT
TRBV6-2/TRBV6-3,NA,many,TRBJ2-7,CASSLPGTLAYEQYF,TGTGCCAGCAGTCTCCCCGGGACATTAGCCTACGAGCAGTACTTC
TRBV3-1,TRBD1,few,TRBJ1-5,CASSQGGQSQQPQHF,TGTGCCAGCAGCCAAGGGGGACAGTCTCAACAGCCCCAGCATTTT
TRBV10-3,TRBD1,NA,TRBJ2-1,CAIRETGASEQFF,TGTGCCATCAGAGAGACAGGGGCCAGTGAGCAGTTCTTC
TRBV5-1,NA,few,TRBJ1-4,CASSLTGPATNEKLFF,TGCGCCAGCAGCTTGACGGGACCTGCAACTAATGAAAAACTGTTTTTT
TRBV19,TRBD1,NA,TRBJ1-4,CASTGQANEKLFF,TGTGCCAGTACAGGACAGGCAAATGAAAAACTGTTTTTT
TRBV7-9,TRBD2,NA,TRBJ2-2,CASSSPAGGQSGELFF,TGTGCCAGCAGCTCCCCAGCGGGGGGGCAGTCCGGGGAGCTGTTTTTT
TRBV12-3/TRBV12-4,NA,NA,TRBJ2-4,CASRLTGQDIQYF,TGTGCCAGCAGGTTGACGGGGCAAGACATCCAGTACTTC
TRBV6-5,NA,few,TRBJ2-7,CASSYVGQTTYEQYF,TGTGCCAGCAGTTATGTTGGACAGACTACCTACGAGCAGTACTTC
TRBV2,TRBD1,NA,TRBJ2-7,CASRPHGTAYEQYF,TGTGCCAGCAGGCCCCATGGGACAGCCTACGAGCAGTACTTC
TRBV7-2,NA,few,TRBJ2-1,CASSLAPTHSYNEQFF,TGTGCCAGCAGCTTAGCACCTACTCACTCCTACAATGAGCAGTTCTTC
TRBV20-1,NA,NA,TRBJ2-1,CSASAKGNEQFF,TGCAGTGCTAGTGCTAAGGGTAATGAGCAGTTCTTC
TRBV28,NA,many,TRBJ1-6,CASSPGPYNSPLHF,TGTGCCAGCAGTCCGGGGCCCTATAATTCACCCCTCCACTTT
TRBV20-1,NA,many,TRBJ1-2,CSARDKYGYTF,TGCAGTGCTAGGGACAAGTATGGCTACACCTTC
TRBV5-4,NA,NA,TRBJ2-1,CASSLAAPSSYNEQFF,TGTGCCAGCAGCTTGGCGGCTCCTAGCTCCTACAATGAGCAGTTCTTC
TRBV7-3,NA,NA,TRBJ2-1,CASSPDGSRYNEQFF,TGTGCCAGCAGCCCGGACGGGTCTAGGTACAATGAGCAGTTCTTC
TRBV9,TRBD1,NA,TRBJ2-1,CASSVVQGAHEQFF,TGTGCCAGCAGCGTAGTTCAGGGGGCTCATGAGCAGTTCTTC
TRBV7-2,TRBD1,few,TRBJ1-1,CASSPRQGGEAFF,TGTGCCAGCAGCCCCCGACAGGGCGGTGAAGCTTTCTTT
TRBV28,NA,few,TRBJ2-1,CASLLRGRLGNEQFF,TGTGCCAGTCTTTTAAGGGGCAGATTGGGCAATGAGCAGTTCTTC
TRBV20-1,TRBD2,many,TRBJ2-1,CSAPTGTSGYNEQFF,TGCAGTGCGCCCACCGGGACTAGCGGCTACAATGAGCAGTTCTTC
TRBV20-1,TRBD2,NA,TRBJ2-3,CSARQPGLAGAPSDTQYF,TGCAGTGCTAGACAACCGGGACTAGCGGGCGCCCCGTCAGATACGCAGTATTTT
TRBV19,NA,NA,TRBJ2-7,CASSKSQASEQYF,TGTGCCAGTAGTAAGTCTCAGGCGAGCGAGCAGTACTTC
TRBV12-3/TRBV12-4,NA,few,TRBJ1-1,CASIPFRFEAFF,TGTGCCAGCATCCCGTTCCGGTTTGAAGCTTTCTTT
TRBV20-1,TRBD2,many,TRBJ2-1,CSATKSGRGIEQFF,TGCAGTGCTACCAAAAGCGGGAGGGGGATTGAGCAGTTCTTC
TRBV20-1,NA,NA,TRBJ1-6,CSARDPFRVSYNSPLHF,TGCAGTGCTAGAGATCCCTTCAGGGTGTCCTATAATTCACCCCTCCACTTT